A selection of T cell receptor beta chains follows, all from one sample in a study of PD-1 blockade in classical Hodgkin lymphoma. The assay was immunoSEQ multiplex PCR, and TCRdb's table has in-frame clones only and misses some. This sample has around 18,000 clones, with 70% to 75% found just once. This specimen consisted of CD4+ T cells from blood, obtained before the fourth cycle of nivolumab. The receptors originated from a human donor with classical Hodgkin lymphoma. The CDR3 runs from the conserved cysteine through the conserved F or W. A D gene is named only where the DNA matches it firmly. The listing skips clone size in some rows; elsewhere it reads once, few, many or a size class.

j_gene | len | abundance | d_gene | v_gene | CDR3aa | CDR3nt
TRBJ1-6 | 15 | . | TRBD1 | TRBV19 | CASTQGASYNSPLHF | TGTGCCAGTACACAGGGGGCAAGTTATAATTCACCCCTCCACTTT
TRBJ1-1 | 15 | . | . | TRBV18 | CASSPPNSLNTEAFF | TGTGCCAGCTCACCACCGAACAGCCTCAACACTGAAGCTTTCTTT
TRBJ1-1 | 15 | once | TRBD1 | TRBV19 | CASSTQGALIAEAFF | TGTGCCAGTAGTACGCAGGGGGCACTGATAGCTGAAGCTTTCTTT
TRBJ2-7 | 11 | . | . | TRBV20-1 | CSASRTYEQYF | TGCAGTGCCTCTCGTACCTACGAGCAGTACTTC
TRBJ1-1 | 15 | . | TRBD1 | TRBV4-2 | CASSQPGQGNTEAFF | TGTGCCAGCAGCCAACCGGGACAGGGGAACACTGAAGCTTTCTTT
TRBJ2-1 | 16 | . | . | TRBV18 | CASSPQGTSSYNEQFF | TGTGCCAGCTCACCCCAGGGGACGAGCTCCTACAATGAGCAGTTCTTC
TRBJ2-7 | 15 | . | TRBD2 | TRBV5-1 | CASSPGLGSLYEQYF | TGCGCCAGCAGCCCAGGACTAGGATCCCTGTACGAGCAGTACTTC
TRBJ2-1 | 15 | once | . | TRBV6-1 | CASSGAGFTIYEQFF | TGTGCCAGCAGTGGGGCAGGGTTTACGATATATGAGCAGTTCTTC
TRBJ1-3 | 14 | . | . | TRBV5-6 | CASRPQGKGNTIYF | TGTGCATCACGTCCGCAGGGGAAAGGAAACACCATATATTTT
TRBJ2-7 | 14 | . | . | TRBV27 | CASSRTLQGYEQYF | TGTGCCAGCAGTCGTACCTTACAGGGTTACGAGCAGTACTTC
TRBJ1-2 | 14 | . | TRBD1 | TRBV7-9 | CASSPGQAYYGYTF | TGTGCCAGCAGCCCGGGACAGGCCTACTATGGCTACACCTTC
TRBJ2-7 | 15 | . | . | TRBV7-8 | CASSLATGNFYEQYF | TGTGCCAGCAGCTTAGCAACAGGGAACTTTTACGAGCAGTACTTC
TRBJ1-2 | 13 | . | . | TRBV5-1 | CASSFGEPYGYTF | TGCGCCAGCAGCTTCGGGGAACCCTATGGCTACACCTTC
TRBJ1-6 | 14 | medium-sized | . | TRBV30 | CAWSVGLGNSPLHF | TGTGCCTGGAGTGTAGGCTTGGGAAATTCACCCCTCCACTTT
TRBJ2-1 | 13 | . | . | TRBV19 | CASNQGSYNEQFF | TGTGCCAGTAATCAGGGCTCCTACAATGAGCAGTTCTTC
TRBJ1-5 | 16 | . | . | TRBV4-1 | CASSQVGGASNQPQHF | TGCGCCAGCAGCCAAGTCGGGGGGGCTAGCAATCAGCCCCAGCATTTT
TRBJ2-3 | 15 | . | . | TRBV7-9 | CASSLNSGGTDTQYF | TGTGCCAGCAGCTTAAATAGCGGAGGCACAGATACGCAGTATTTT
TRBJ1-1 | 12 | few | . | TRBV18 | CASSGLNTEAFF | TGTGCCAGCTCCGGACTGAACACTGAAGCTTTCTTT
TRBJ2-1 | 16 | few | . | TRBV28 | CASSLVIAPSYNEQFF | TGTGCCAGCAGTTTGGTTATAGCCCCCTCCTACAATGAGCAGTTCTTC
TRBJ1-2 | 13 | . | TRBD1 | TRBV28 | CASSLSTGGDYTF | TGTGCCAGCAGTTTGTCGACAGGGGGGGACTACACCTTC
TRBJ2-2 | 15 | . | TRBD2 | TRBV10-3 | CAIPTSGANTGELFF | TGTGCCATCCCCACTAGCGGGGCGAACACCGGGGAGCTGTTTTTT
TRBJ1-2 | 15 | few | TRBD1 | TRBV5-1 | CASSLFGTGEGGYTF | TGCGCCAGCAGCTTGTTCGGGACAGGGGAAGGAGGCTACACCTTC
TRBJ1-4 | 18 | . | TRBD1 | TRBV18 | CASSPRGRGHTTNEKLFF | TGTGCCAGCTCACCGCGGGGCAGGGGGCATACAACTAATGAAAAACTGTTTTTT